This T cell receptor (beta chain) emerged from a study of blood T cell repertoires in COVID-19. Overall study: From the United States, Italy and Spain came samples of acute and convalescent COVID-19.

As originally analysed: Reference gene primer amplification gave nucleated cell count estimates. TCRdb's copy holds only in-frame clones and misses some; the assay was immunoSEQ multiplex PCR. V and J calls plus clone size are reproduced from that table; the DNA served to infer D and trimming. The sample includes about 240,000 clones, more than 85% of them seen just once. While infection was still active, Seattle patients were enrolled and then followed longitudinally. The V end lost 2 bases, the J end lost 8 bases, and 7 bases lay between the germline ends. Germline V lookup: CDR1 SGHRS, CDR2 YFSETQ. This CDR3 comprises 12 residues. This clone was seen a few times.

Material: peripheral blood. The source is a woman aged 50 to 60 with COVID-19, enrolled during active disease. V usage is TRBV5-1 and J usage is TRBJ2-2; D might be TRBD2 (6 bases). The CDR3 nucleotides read TGCGCCAGCAGCTTTGCGGGAGGGGAGCTGTTTTTT. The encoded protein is CASSFAGGELFF.